The rows below give T cell receptor beta chains drawn from one sample of a study of cytomegalovirus exposure and HLA in healthy donors. Some clones are missing from TCRdb's copy, which holds only in-frame ones; the method was immunoSEQ multiplex PCR. The table shows around 57,000 clones, with around 92% occurring only once. The sequenced material came from PBMCs. These TCRs come from a man between 25 and 39 years old in good health and CMV-seropositive. Each CDR3 is given with its conserved first and last residue. D genes are given only for firm matches. Clone size, where shown, is once, few, many, or a class for clones that have expanded.

DNA: TGCAGCGTTGAACGGGGGTCGGACAATGAGCAGTTCTTC
CDR3: CSVERGSDNEQFF
size: -
V: TRBV29-1
J: TRBJ2-1
D: -

DNA: TGCGCCAGCAGCTCACAGGGGCTCGACTATGGCTACACCTTC
CDR3: CASSSQGLDYGYTF
size: -
V: TRBV5-1
J: TRBJ1-2
D: TRBD1

DNA: TGTGCCAGCAGTTACTCATCGAATGAAAAACTGTTTTTT
CDR3: CASSYSSNEKLFF
size: -
V: TRBV6-6
J: TRBJ1-4
D: -

DNA: TGTGCCAGCAGTGCAGGACAGGGTTCACCCCTCCACTTT
CDR3: CASSAGQGSPLHF
size: -
V: TRBV25-1
J: TRBJ1-6
D: TRBD1

DNA: TGTGCCAGTAGTCCACAAGCGAATGAAAAACTGTTTTTT
CDR3: CASSPQANEKLFF
size: -
V: TRBV19
J: TRBJ1-4
D: -

DNA: TGTGCCAGCAGCGCCCTAGCGGGAGAAGAGACCCAGTACTTC
CDR3: CASSALAGEETQYF
size: -
V: TRBV9
J: TRBJ2-5
D: TRBD2

DNA: TGTGCCAGCAGCTTAGAGGGTCGGACAGGGTCTTATGGCTACACCTTC
CDR3: CASSLEGRTGSYGYTF
size: -
V: TRBV11-3
J: TRBJ1-2
D: TRBD1

DNA: TGTGCCAGCAGTGAAGTAGTCATAGCGGGTACAGATACGCAGTATTTT
CDR3: CASSEVVIAGTDTQYF
size: -
V: TRBV2
J: TRBJ2-3
D: TRBD2

DNA: TGTGCCAGCAGCGGGGGACAGGGGGCGTCTGAAGCTTTCTTT
CDR3: CASSGGQGASEAFF
size: -
V: TRBV5-4
J: TRBJ1-1
D: TRBD1

DNA: TGTGCCAGCTCACTTGAGGATAGGGAAAAACTGTTTTTT
CDR3: CASSLEDREKLFF
size: -
V: TRBV18
J: TRBJ1-4
D: -

DNA: TGTGCCAGCAGCCCCCGCGAGGGGGTAACCTACGAGCAGTACTTC
CDR3: CASSPREGVTYEQYF
size: -
V: TRBV7-3
J: TRBJ2-7
D: -

DNA: TGTGCCAGCAGTCGACAAACCCATAATGGCTACACCTTC
CDR3: CASSRQTHNGYTF
size: -
V: TRBV6-5
J: TRBJ1-2
D: -

DNA: TGTGCCACCAGGGACAGGGGGCAGTGGGACACTGAAGCTTTCTTT
CDR3: CATRDRGQWDTEAFF
size: few
V: TRBV19
J: TRBJ1-1
D: TRBD1

DNA: TGTGCCAGCAGTTACTCGCCTGATCAGGGTGATGAGCAGTTCTTC
CDR3: CASSYSPDQGDEQFF
size: -
V: TRBV6-5
J: TRBJ2-1
D: -

DNA: TGCGCCAGCAGCTCCAGGGGACCTTTCTATGGCTACACCTTC
CDR3: CASSSRGPFYGYTF
size: -
V: TRBV5-1
J: TRBJ1-2
D: -

DNA: TGCGCCAGCAGCGATGTAGCGGGCGCGCTACGCAATGAGCAGTTCTTC
CDR3: CASSDVAGALRNEQFF
size: -
V: TRBV10-2
J: TRBJ2-1
D: TRBD2

DNA: TGTGCCAGCAGCTTAGACAGGGCGACTAGCACAGATACGCAGTATTTT
CDR3: CASSLDRATSTDTQYF
size: -
V: TRBV5-4
J: TRBJ2-3
D: TRBD1

DNA: TGTGCCAGCAGCTTACGCCAGTACTCCTACGAGCAGTACTTC
CDR3: CASSLRQYSYEQYF
size: -
V: TRBV7-3
J: TRBJ2-7
D: -

DNA: TGTGCCAGCAGTCCCCAGGTAGCGCAGCATTTT
CDR3: CASSPQVAQHF
size: -
V: TRBV28
J: TRBJ1-5
D: -

DNA: TGTGCCAGCAGTTACGGGTCCTACAGGGTGAACACTGAAGCTTTCTTT
CDR3: CASSYGSYRVNTEAFF
size: -
V: TRBV6-5
J: TRBJ1-1
D: -

DNA: TGTGCCAGCAGCTTAGCGGAGGGTTACGAGCAGTACTTC
CDR3: CASSLAEGYEQYF
size: -
V: TRBV7-3
J: TRBJ2-7
D: -

DNA: TGTGCCAGCAGTTTGGGGGCGGGAGATCAGCCCCAGCATTTT
CDR3: CASSLGAGDQPQHF
size: few
V: TRBV6-1
J: TRBJ1-5
D: -

DNA: TGCAGTGCTAGAGGGAGTGGTACGCAGTATTTT
CDR3: CSARGSGTQYF
size: once
V: TRBV20-1
J: TRBJ2-3
D: -

DNA: TGTGCCAGCAGCTTGGAGCTAGAGGGTTCCGAGCAGTACTTC
CDR3: CASSLELEGSEQYF
size: -
V: TRBV5-4
J: TRBJ2-7
D: -

DNA: TGTGCCACCGAGGGGGACACTTATGGCTACACCTTC
CDR3: CATEGDTYGYTF
size: once
V: TRBV28
J: TRBJ1-2
D: -

DNA: TGTGCCAGCAGCGAGGGGCTGGGACTAGCGGGAGAAAACACCGGGGAGCTGTTTTTT
CDR3: CASSEGLGLAGENTGELFF
size: once
V: TRBV9
J: TRBJ2-2
D: TRBD2

DNA: TGTGCCAGCCGTATGGGGGACCGGGGGGACACTGAAGCTTTCTTT
CDR3: CASRMGDRGDTEAFF
size: -
V: TRBV19
J: TRBJ1-1
D: -

DNA: TGCGCCAGCAGCTTGGGACAGGGAATGCCAAATTCACCCCTCCACTTT
CDR3: CASSLGQGMPNSPLHF
size: few
V: TRBV4-3
J: TRBJ1-6
D: TRBD1

DNA: TGTGCCAGCAGGACGCCAGGGGGTTCCTACAATGAGCAGTTCTTC
CDR3: CASRTPGGSYNEQFF
size: -
V: TRBV25-1
J: TRBJ2-1
D: TRBD1

DNA: TGTGCCAGCAGCTTAGGGGCAGGGGAGCCTGGCTACACCTTC
CDR3: CASSLGAGEPGYTF
size: -
V: TRBV7-2
J: TRBJ1-2
D: -

DNA: TGCAGCGTCCGGACAGCAACTAATGAAAAACTGTTTTTT
CDR3: CSVRTATNEKLFF
size: -
V: TRBV29-1
J: TRBJ1-4
D: -

DNA: TGCGCCAGCAGCCAAGAACTAGATGAGCAGTTCTTC
CDR3: CASSQELDEQFF
size: -
V: TRBV4-1
J: TRBJ2-1
D: -

DNA: TGTGCCAGCAGCTCCCTCGGGAGTAAGAACACCGGGGAGCTGTTTTTT
CDR3: CASSSLGSKNTGELFF
size: -
V: TRBV7-9
J: TRBJ2-2
D: -

DNA: TGCAGCGGTCTCGGGGGGAGGACAGATACGCAGTATTTT
CDR3: CSGLGGRTDTQYF
size: -
V: TRBV29-1
J: TRBJ2-3
D: TRBD2

DNA: TGTGCTAGCAGCCTGGGAGACTACAATGAGCAGTTCTTC
CDR3: CASSLGDYNEQFF
size: once
V: TRBV7-7
J: TRBJ2-1
D: -

DNA: TGTGCCAGCAGTGATAGGCGGGAAAAGTACGAGCAGTACTTC
CDR3: CASSDRREKYEQYF
size: -
V: TRBV2
J: TRBJ2-7
D: -

DNA: TGTGCCAGCAGCCCATCGACAGCTATGAACACTGAAGCTTTCTTT
CDR3: CASSPSTAMNTEAFF
size: -
V: TRBV27
J: TRBJ1-1
D: -

DNA: TGTGCCAGCAGTCGTAGCGGCCCAACCTACGAGCAGTACTTC
CDR3: CASSRSGPTYEQYF
size: few
V: TRBV6-1
J: TRBJ2-7
D: -

DNA: TGTGCCAGCAGCTTATCCAGGGGGCGTGGGTACGAGCAGTACTTC
CDR3: CASSLSRGRGYEQYF
size: -
V: TRBV7-6
J: TRBJ2-7
D: TRBD1

DNA: TGTGCCGGCTGGGATCCCCCGGGACAGGGGGCCCGCGGCTACACCTTC
CDR3: CAGWDPPGQGARGYTF
size: -
V: TRBV30
J: TRBJ1-2
D: TRBD1

DNA: TGTGCCAGCAGCTTGGACTACTCACAAGAGACCCAGTACTTC
CDR3: CASSLDYSQETQYF
size: -
V: TRBV5-4
J: TRBJ2-5
D: -

DNA: TGTGCCACCAGCAGAGATACGGTGGGAGCGCACACCGGGGAGCTGTTTTTT
CDR3: CATSRDTVGAHTGELFF
size: -
V: TRBV15
J: TRBJ2-2
D: -

DNA: TGTGCCAGCAGCCCCCACGGGACAGGGTCCTACGAGCAGTACTTC
CDR3: CASSPHGTGSYEQYF
size: -
V: TRBV2
J: TRBJ2-7
D: TRBD1

DNA: TGTGCCTGGAGCTTAGCGTTAATCCGGGACAGGGTCTTCGAGCAGTACTTC
CDR3: CAWSLALIRDRVFEQYF
size: -
V: TRBV30
J: TRBJ2-7
D: TRBD1

DNA: TGTGCCAGCAGCTTACCCGGGACAGGGTTCAATGAGCAGTTCTTC
CDR3: CASSLPGTGFNEQFF
size: -
V: TRBV7-2
J: TRBJ2-1
D: TRBD1

DNA: TGTGCCAGCAGCTTAGTGCAGTCCGGAAACACCATATATTTT
CDR3: CASSLVQSGNTIYF
size: -
V: TRBV7-6
J: TRBJ1-3
D: -

DNA: TGTGCCAGTAGTATAGTAGGCGGGGAGGGAATTGGAGAGCAGTACTTC
CDR3: CASSIVGGEGIGEQYF
size: -
V: TRBV19
J: TRBJ2-7
D: TRBD2

DNA: TGTGCCAGCAGTACTGACAGGACCACAGATACGCAGTATTTT
CDR3: CASSTDRTTDTQYF
size: -
V: TRBV6-4
J: TRBJ2-3
D: -

DNA: TGTGCCAGCAGTGAAGAATTGAAGCGGGAGGAAGAGACCCAGTACTTC
CDR3: CASSEELKREEETQYF
size: -
V: TRBV6-1
J: TRBJ2-5
D: TRBD2

DNA: TGTGCCAGCAGCAGGGACACCTATGGCTACACCTTC
CDR3: CASSRDTYGYTF
size: -
V: TRBV7-6
J: TRBJ1-2
D: -

DNA: TGTGCCACCAGCAGGTCACCCGGAAAGGAGGTAGCTTTCTTT
CDR3: CATSRSPGKEVAFF
size: -
V: TRBV15
J: TRBJ1-1
D: -

DNA: TGTTCCAGCAGCTTATCGGTATTAGAGCAGTACTTC
CDR3: CSSSLSVLEQYF
size: -
V: TRBV7-9
J: TRBJ2-7
D: -

DNA: TGTGCCAGCAGCGCTCGCCTCTGGGACAGGTTGAACTTC
CDR3: CASSARLWDRLNF
size: -
V: TRBV9
J: TRBJ2-7
D: TRBD1

DNA: TGTGCCAGCACCCGAGCGGGTCCTAGCACAGATACGCAGTATTTT
CDR3: CASTRAGPSTDTQYF
size: -
V: TRBV11-2
J: TRBJ2-3
D: -

DNA: TGTGCCAGTAGTATGGTAGGACAGGGGCGCTACAATGAGCAGTTCTTC
CDR3: CASSMVGQGRYNEQFF
size: -
V: TRBV19
J: TRBJ2-1
D: TRBD1

DNA: TGTGCCAGCTCACTCTTCGGGACAGGGGTGGTCCAGCCCCAGCATTTT
CDR3: CASSLFGTGVVQPQHF
size: -
V: TRBV18
J: TRBJ1-5
D: TRBD1

DNA: TGTGCCAGTAGTCTCGGGACAGGAGGGGCCATATATTTT
CDR3: CASSLGTGGAIYF
size: -
V: TRBV19
J: TRBJ1-3
D: TRBD1

DNA: TGTGCCTGGAGTTCCGGGACAGGGAGGAATTCACCCCTCCACTTT
CDR3: CAWSSGTGRNSPLHF
size: -
V: TRBV30
J: TRBJ1-6
D: TRBD1

DNA: TGTGCCAGCAGCCAGTTCCCCTCTAGCGGGAGGGCCTACGAGCAGTACTTC
CDR3: CASSQFPSSGRAYEQYF
size: -
V: TRBV4-2
J: TRBJ2-7
D: TRBD2

DNA: TGTGCCAGTAGTATAGCGGGGGGCTACGAGCAGTACTTC
CDR3: CASSIAGGYEQYF
size: -
V: TRBV19
J: TRBJ2-7
D: TRBD2